One and the same sample provided the 17 T cell receptor beta chains below, sequenced in a study of CD8+CD57+ T cells in acquired aplastic anemia. Using genomic DNA as the template, TCR beta VDJ and CDR3 profiling was carried out. TCRdb re-derived calls from the reads in MiXCR, one entry per CDR3 protein. The repertoire holds 400,000 to 450,000 distinct CDR3 sequences, with around 72% as singletons. Sequencing was carried out using sorted CD4+, CD8+, or CD8+CD57+ T cells (not recorded which) from PBMCs. The receptors come from a human donor in good health, serving as a control.

This rearrangement joins TRBV15 to TRBJ2-2; 7 bases are a match to TRBD1. With V trimmed by 0 bases and J by 7 bases, 8 bases remained unmatched. Germline CDR1 reads LNHNV; CDR2 reads YYDKDF (reference sequence). The CDR3 consists of 16 residues. The CDR3 loop reads CATSREYRGSFGELFF. In DNA, the CDR3 is TGTGCCACCAGCAGAGAGTACAGGGGTTCTTTCGGGGAGCTGTTTTTT. Supplemented by reference TRBV15 and TRBJ2-2, the full variable domain reads DAMVIQNPRYQVTQFGKPVTLSCSQTLNHNVMYWYQQKSSQAPKLLFHYYDKDFNNEADTPDNFQSRRPNTSFCFLDIRSPGLGDTAMYLCATSREYRGSFGELFFGEGSRLTVL.

This chain links TRBV20-1 with TRBJ2-7, with 7 bases fitting TRBD1. Germline V gene data show CDR1 as DFQATT and CDR2 as SNEGSKA (reference sequence). Trimming at V came to 3 bases and at J to 2 bases, leaving 4 bases not matched to a gene. The CDR3 runs to 13 residues. The chain's CDR3 is CSASRDRTYEQYF. CDR3 nucleotide sequence: TGCAGTGCTAGTAGGGACAGAACCTACGAGCAGTACTTC.

This clonotype has more than one count but fewer than ten. The junction shows a germline mismatch at one end, possibly a read error. The rearrangement uses TRBV28 and TRBJ1-3, with unresolved D. The CDR3 is made up of 15 amino acids. Germline values: CDR1 MDHEN, CDR2 SYDVKM. The CDR3 loop is CASSSTDSSGDTIYF. The CDR3 DNA follows: TGTGCCAGCAGTTCGACGGACTCCTCTGGAGACACCATATATTTT.

The sample holds many counts of this clonotype. V and J are TRBV7-2 and TRBJ1-5; 7 bases agree with TRBD1. Per the germline V gene, CDR1 is SGHTA and CDR2 is FQGNSA. CDR3 length: 15 amino acids. V dropped 3 bases and J dropped 3; count of bases not matched to a gene: 5. The CDR3 protein is CASSFGTATNQPQHF. CDR3 in DNA: TGTGCCAGCAGCTTCGGGACAGCGACCAATCAGCCCCAGCATTTT.

The rearrangement links TRBV5-1 to TRBJ1-6; D gene unclear. The length of the CDR3 is 16 residues. Germline V gene lookup returns CDR1 SGHRS and CDR2 YFSETQ. Trimming cost V 0 bases and J 6 bases, with 13 bases left between them. The CDR3: CASSLAPTRGNSPLHF. In DNA, the CDR3 is TGCGCCAGCAGCTTGGCGCCTACAAGAGGTAATTCACCCCTCCACTTT.

The chain carries TRBV11-2 and TRBJ1-1, with 11 bases aligning to TRBD1. V was pared by 7 bases and J by 2 bases, with 9 bases of the junction left unmatched. The CDR3 runs to 16 residues. Germline V CDR1 and CDR2: SGHAT, FQNNGV. The CDR3 protein is CASTEGDRGVNTEAFF. The CDR3 nucleotides read TGTGCCAGCACCGAAGGGGACAGGGGGGTCAACACTGAAGCTTTCTTT.

The V call is TRBV7-3, the J call TRBJ2-2; D remains unclear. With 4 bases removed from V and 11 bases from J, the gap between germline ends came to 20 bases. Germline assignment: CDR1 SGHTA and CDR2 FQGTGA. The CDR3 sequence is 15 residues long. This chain's CDR3 is CASSSVVGPNGELFF. CDR3 bases: TGTGCCAGCAGCTCCGTAGTAGGCCCGAACGGTGAGCTGTTTTTT.

This sequence joins TRBV29-1 and TRBJ2-1; weak D call: TRBD1 (6 bases). V lost 6 bases and J 5 bases, leaving 17 bases between the germline ends. CDR1 is SQVTM and CDR2 is ANQGSEA in the germline V gene. The CDR3 is 14 amino acids. The CDR3 loop is CSVTSGTHNNEQFF. The DNA of the CDR3 is TGCAGCGTAACCTCCGGGACACACAACAATGAGCAGTTCTTC.

In this sample, this clonotype turned up many times. This chain's CDR3 is CASSLVAGSHNEQFF. DNA for the CDR3: TGTGCCAGCAGCTTAGTAGCAGGATCCCACAATGAGCAGTTCTTC. The rearrangement links TRBV11-3 to TRBJ2-1; the D is unclear. Germline CDR1 reads SGHNT; CDR2 reads YENEEA. Trimming took 1 base from V and 5 from J, leaving 12 bases between them. The CDR3 runs 15 residues.

The gene calls are TRBV2 and TRBJ2-3; no reliable D call. This CDR3 region has 13 residues. V dropped 5 bases and J dropped 14 bases, with 20 bases sitting between them. Germline CDR1 reads SNHLY; CDR2 reads FYNNEI. The CDR3 DNA reads TGTGCCAGCAGTACCGCGCCCGGACGTATTCGGTATTTT. This sequence encodes CASSTAPGRIRYF.

This clonotype was found a few times. The chain couples TRBV10-1 to TRBJ2-5; D is unclear. Germline CDR1 is WNHNN and CDR2 is SYGVQD (reference sequence). Between the trimmed V and J ends, which lost 0 bases and 5 bases, there was a span of 7 bases. This CDR3 has 13 residues. The CDR3 reads CASSESLRETQYF. The CDR3 coding sequence is TGCGCCAGCAGTGAGTCTCTAAGGGAGACCCAGTACTTC.

This clonotype has just a few counts. One junction end disagrees with the germline gene, perhaps due to a read error. The rearrangement links TRBV5-5 to TRBJ1-1; 8 nucleotides align to TRBD1. This CDR3 is 13 amino acids long. Germline CDR1 is SGHKS and CDR2 is YYEKEE (reference sequence). The CDR3 nucleotides are TGCGCCAGCAGCGCATACAGGGGGTTTGGGGCTTTCTTT. Its translation: CASSAYRGFGAFF.

This clonotype showed up many times. The chain joins TRBV7-2 to TRBJ2-1; D is perhaps TRBD2 (6 bases). The CDR3 runs 18 residues. Trimming removed 1 base at V and 3 bases at J, with 19 bases between. Germline CDR1 reads SGHTA; CDR2 reads FQGNSA. CDR3 sequence reads: CASSLGRDSPFFYNEQFF. The CDR3 region has the DNA TGTGCCAGCAGCTTAGGCCGGGACTCGCCCTTCTTCTACAATGAGCAGTTCTTC.

This chain links TRBV13 with TRBJ2-7, with D perhaps TRBD1 (6 bases). Gene TRBJ2-5 matches the end of the DNA better, so the J call may be wrong. This CDR3 comprises 15 residues. Per germline, CDR1 PRHDT and CDR2 FYEKMQ (reference sequence). CDR3 protein: CASSLDRALQETQYF. CDR3 coding DNA: TGTGCCAGCAGCTTAGACAGGGCCCTCCAAGAGACCCAGTACTTC.

This clonotype showed up just a few times. V usage is TRBV7-9 and J usage is TRBJ1-2, with 7 nucleotides matching TRBD1. The V segment lost 6 bases and the J segment 4 bases; nucleotides outside the gene matches: 8. The CDR3 loop spans 14 amino acids. Germline lookup yields CDR1 SEHNR and CDR2 FQNEAQ (reference sequence). The CDR3 is CASSVAGGGYGYTF. Here the CDR3 DNA reads TGTGCCAGCAGTGTAGCAGGGGGGGGCTATGGCTACACCTTC. The full variable domain, rest sourced from reference TRBV7-9 and TRBJ1-2, is DTGVSQNPRHKITKRGQNVTFRCDPISEHNRLYWYRQTLGQGPEFLTYFQNEAQLEKSRLLSDRFSAERPKGSFSTLEIQRTEQGDSAMYLCASSVAGGGYGYTFGSGTRLTVV.

This chain joins TRBV5-1 and TRBJ1-6, with D uncertain. The CDR3 covers 15 residues. Trimming removed 1 base at V and 9 bases at J, with 14 bases between. From germline, CDR1 is SGHRS and CDR2 YFSETQ. CDR3 sequence (DNA): TGCGCCAGCAGCTTGACTAGCGGAGCTAGTTCACCCCTCCACTTT. Translating it yields CASSLTSGASSPLHF. The complete variable domain, with remaining parts taken from reference TRBV5-1 and TRBJ1-6, reads KAGVTQTPRYLIKTRGQQVTLSCSPISGHRSVSWYQQTPGQGLQFLFEYFSETQRNKGNFPGRFSGRQFSNSRSEMNVSTLELGDSALYLCASSLTSGASSPLHFGNGTRLTVT.

The chain has TRBV24-1 and TRBJ1-1; D is uncertain. Germline V gene data show CDR1 as KGHDR and CDR2 as SFDVKD. V shed 4 bases and J shed 5 bases, with 10 bases lying between them. The length of the CDR3 is 13 residues. CDR3: CATSDPGRTEAFF. CDR3 in DNA: TGTGCCACCAGTGACCCTGGTCGGACTGAAGCTTTCTTT.